This T cell receptor (beta chain) emerged from a study of OX40 agonist ivuxolimab in advanced cancers. Turning to the study itself: Head and neck, renal cell, melanoma or hepatocellular carcinoma were the cancers that dose-escalation patients had. Study-level points and caveats: At 0.1 to 3.0 mg/kg and by week 6, clonal expansion occurred in CD4+ and CD8+ blood T cells.

Clones were read by immunoSEQ multiplex PCR, and TCRdb kept only the in-frame ones, dropping some. The sample shows over 100,000 clones, approximately 90% of them seen only once. A note on this clone: The antigen remains unidentified.

Germline V gene data show CDR1 as SGHNT and CDR2 as YENEEA. The length of the CDR3 is 14 residues. The germline V and J ends were trimmed by 5 bases and 4 bases, with 12 bases remaining between them. This material consisted of CD4+ or CD8+ T cells sorted from blood, taken in a trial of the OX40 agonist ivuxolimab. This rearrangement joins TRBV11-3 to TRBJ2-1; D is perhaps TRBD1 (6 bases). The source of this sequence is an adult with an advanced solid tumor such as melanoma, head and neck, liver or kidney cancer. The CDR3 nucleotides read TGTGCCAGCAGCAAGGGACAAGCTTACAATGAGCAGTTCTTC. Residues: CASSKGQAYNEQFF.